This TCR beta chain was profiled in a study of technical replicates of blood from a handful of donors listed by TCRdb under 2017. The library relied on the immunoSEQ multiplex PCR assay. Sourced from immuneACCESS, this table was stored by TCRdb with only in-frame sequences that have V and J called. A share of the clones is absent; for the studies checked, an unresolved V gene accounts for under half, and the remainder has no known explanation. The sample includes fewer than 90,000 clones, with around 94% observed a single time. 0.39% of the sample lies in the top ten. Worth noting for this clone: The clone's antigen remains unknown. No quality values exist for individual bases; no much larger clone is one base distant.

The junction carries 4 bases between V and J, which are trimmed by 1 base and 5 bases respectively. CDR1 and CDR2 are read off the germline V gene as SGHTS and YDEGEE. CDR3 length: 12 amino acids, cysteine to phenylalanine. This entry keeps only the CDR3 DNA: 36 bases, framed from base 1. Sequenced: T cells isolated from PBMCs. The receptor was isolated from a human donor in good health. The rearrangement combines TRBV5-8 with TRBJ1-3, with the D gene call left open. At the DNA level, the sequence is TGTGCCAGCAGCTTGCAGAGAAACACCATATATTTT. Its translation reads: CASSLQRNTIYF.